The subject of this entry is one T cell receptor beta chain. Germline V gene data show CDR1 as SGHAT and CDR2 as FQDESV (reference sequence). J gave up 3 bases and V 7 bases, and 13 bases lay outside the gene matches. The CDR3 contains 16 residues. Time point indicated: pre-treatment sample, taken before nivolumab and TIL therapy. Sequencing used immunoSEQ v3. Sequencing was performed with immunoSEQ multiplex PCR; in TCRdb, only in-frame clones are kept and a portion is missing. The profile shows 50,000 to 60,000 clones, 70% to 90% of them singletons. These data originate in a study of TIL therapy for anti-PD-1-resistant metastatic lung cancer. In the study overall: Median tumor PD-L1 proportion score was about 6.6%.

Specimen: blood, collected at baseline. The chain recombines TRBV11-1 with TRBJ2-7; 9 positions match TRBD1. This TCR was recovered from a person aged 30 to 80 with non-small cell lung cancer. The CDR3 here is CASTPRGGTGIYEQYF. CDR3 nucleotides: TGTGCCAGCACCCCAAGGGGTGGGACAGGGATCTACGAGCAGTACTTC.